Following are 18 T cell receptor beta chains from one sample sequenced in a study of breast tumors, draining lymph nodes, adjacent tissues (dated by TCRdb to about 2016). The protocol used for the library was multiplex PCR. The sequencer was an Illumina HiSeq 2000. Using fastp trimming at Q25 and MiXCR clonotype assembly, TCRdb reanalyzed the public sequencing data and kept in-frame beta chains. Every distinct CDR3 protein forms one entry, paired with its most common genes and DNA. This sample comprises approximately 200,000 distinct CDR3 sequences, around 33% of them detected only once. 4% to 5.5% of the sample goes to the ten largest clones. The lymph node samples were taken from the axillary draining lymph nodes of breast cancer patients. The sequencing sample was made of axillary lymph node tissue. All receptors derive from a female donor with breast cancer. Some clones in this sample may be carry-over from other donors' samples.

This clonotype was observed at least ten times. The CDR3 bases are TGTGCCAGCAGTTTAGAGGTGGGCTATGAGCAGTTCTTC. It encodes CASSLEVGYEQFF. The chain uses TRBV12-3 or TRBV12-4 and TRBJ2-1, with D unresolved. The CDR3 runs to 13 residues. The V end was cut by 1 base, the J end by 8 bases, with 9 bases between.

This chain uses TRBV20-1 with TRBJ1-5; perhaps TRBD1 as D (5 bases). Trimming removed 6 bases at V and 0 bases at J, with 12 bases between. CDR1 and CDR2 (germline): DFQATT, SNEGSKA (reference sequence). The CDR3 runs to 14 residues. CDR3 residues: CSAAGTPSNQPQHF. Here the CDR3 DNA reads TGCAGTGCAGCCGGGACGCCTAGCAATCAGCCCCAGCATTTT.

This clonotype came up many times. The rearrangement uses TRBV19 and TRBJ2-7; TRBD2 is a possible D gene (6 bases). CDR3 length equals 15 residues. V lost 3 bases to trimming and J lost 2 bases, with 14 bases between them. Germline V gene data show CDR1 as LNHDA and CDR2 as SQIVND (reference sequence). The CDR3 DNA is TGTGCCAGTAGTATTGCTAGCGCCGGCCCCTACGAGCAGTACTTC. This gives the protein CASSIASAGPYEQYF.

The sample holds many counts of this clonotype. The V and J genes are TRBV7-9 and TRBJ2-3; the D gene is possibly TRBD1 (6 bases). Germline-derived CDR1 and CDR2 are SEHNR and FQNEAQ (reference sequence). This CDR3 is 13 amino acids long. V was pared by 8 bases and J by 4 bases, with 13 bases between. The CDR3 coding sequence is TGTGCCAGCGTCGGATCAGGGGCAGATACGCAGTATTTT. It encodes CASVGSGADTQYF. Together with reference TRBV7-9 and TRBJ2-3, the CDR3 gives the full variable domain: DTGVSQNPRHKITKRGQNVTFRCDPISEHNRLYWYRQTLGQGPEFLTYFQNEAQLEKSRLLSDRFSAERPKGSFSTLEIQRTEQGDSAMYLCASVGSGADTQYFGPGTRLTVL.

In this sample, this clonotype turned up many times. The J gene is TRBJ1-5, the V gene TRBV20-1, with 7 bases aligning to TRBD1. Per germline, CDR1 DFQATT and CDR2 SNEGSKA (reference sequence). Trimming at V came to 1 base and at J to 4 bases, leaving 10 bases not matched to a gene. The CDR3 has 16 amino acids. DNA for the CDR3: TGCAGTGCTAGAGCATACCAGGGGGGTAGGAATCAGCCCCAGCATTTT. It encodes CSARAYQGGRNQPQHF.

On this clonotype: The junction differs from germline at one of its ends, possibly a read error. The J gene is TRBJ2-7, the V gene TRBV5-1, with 9 bases that match TRBD1. Germline values: CDR1 SGHRS, CDR2 YFSETQ. This CDR3 has 15 amino acids. The DNA for the CDR3 is TGCGCCAGCAGCTCTGGGACAGGGAATTTCCGCGAGCAGCACTTC. Protein product: CASSSGTGNFREQHF.

The chain recombines TRBV20-1 with TRBJ2-5; the D gene is possibly TRBD2 (6 bases). The V end lost 3 bases, the J end lost 3 bases, and 17 bases lay between the germline ends. CDR1 DFQATT and CDR2 SNEGSKA come from the germline V gene (reference sequence). This CDR3 is 15 amino acids long. CDR3 coding DNA: TGCAGTGCTAGCAAGGCTAGCGCTGATAAAGAGACCCAGTACTTC. Protein: CSASKASADKETQYF.

Only a few counts were recorded for this clonotype. This chain connects TRBV18 to TRBJ1-4; a possible D gene is TRBD1 (5 bases). The CDR3 length is 17 residues. V dropped 6 bases and J dropped 4 bases, with 21 bases sitting between them. CDR1 and CDR2 from the germline V gene are KGHSH and LQKENI. The DNA for the CDR3 is TGTGCCAGCTCCCCCAGGGCTGCCGGGACGGATAATGAAAAACTGTTTTTT. The encoded protein is CASSPRAAGTDNEKLFF.

This clonotype has a count of ten or more. This rearrangement joins TRBV7-8 to TRBJ2-5, with D perhaps TRBD2 (5 bases). The V gene's germline CDR1 is SGHVS and CDR2 FQNEAQ. The CDR3 length is 14 residues. Trimming cost V 0 bases and J 2 bases, with 7 bases left between them. CDR3 nucleotide sequence: TGTGCCAGCAGCTTAGCCGGGGAACAAGAGACCCAGTACTTC. It encodes CASSLAGEQETQYF.

Comment on this clonotype: A much larger clone differs from this one at a single base, so this may be a read error. The CDR3 coding sequence is TGTGCCAGCAGTTCCAGCTCGCGGACAGGGGGCACTCAGCCCCAGCATTTT. It is translated as CASSSSSRTGGTQPQHF. The chain has TRBV6-2 or TRBV6-3 and TRBJ1-5; TRBD1 agrees at 11 bases. This CDR3 spans 17 amino acids. Germline trimming cut 4 bases from V and 6 bases from J; bases unmatched to any gene: 11. Germline lookup yields CDR1 MNHEY and CDR2 SVGEGT.

The J gene is TRBJ2-5, the V gene TRBV19; possible D gene TRBD1, 6 bases. Per the germline V gene, CDR1 is LNHDA and CDR2 is SQIVND (reference sequence). V lost 5 bases and J lost 3, with 13 bases in between. CDR3 length: 14 residues. The CDR3 coding sequence is TGTGCCAGTAGTCTAGGGGGTGGTAAAGAGACCCAGTACTTC. This sequence encodes CASSLGGGKETQYF.

Worth noting for this clonotype: Given a much more abundant clone one base away, this may be a read error. The chain has TRBV13 and TRBJ2-3; 7 bases are shared with TRBD1. The germline gives CDR1 PRHDT, CDR2 FYEKMQ (reference sequence). This CDR3 spans 14 amino acids. Trimming cost V 8 bases and J 5 bases; bases outside gene matches: 10. This chain's CDR3 is CASGPGTEEDTQYF. The CDR3 DNA sequence: TGTGCCAGCGGCCCCGGGACAGAGGAAGATACGCAGTATTTT.

In its sample, this clonotype was seen many times. V gene TRBV20-1 combines with J gene TRBJ1-3; D is uncertain. Trimming took 0 bases from V and 2 from J, leaving 5 bases between them. The germline V gene encodes CDR1 DFQATT and CDR2 SNEGSKA (reference sequence). The CDR3 runs to 13 residues. The CDR3 loop is CSAREGTGNTIYF. Here the CDR3 DNA reads TGCAGTGCTAGAGAAGGGACTGGAAACACCATATATTTT.

This clonotype was seen more than once but under ten times. This sequence joins TRBV11-2 and TRBJ2-1; possible D gene TRBD2, 6 bases. There are 15 residues in the CDR3. Germline assignment: CDR1 SGHAT and CDR2 FQNNGV. Trimming stripped 3 bases from V and 4 bases from J, with 13 bases between. This CDR3 reads CASSFLRGNYNEQFF. The CDR3 coding sequence is TGTGCCAGCAGCTTTTTGCGGGGAAATTACAATGAGCAGTTCTTC.

A remark on this clonotype: Given a much more abundant clone one base away, this may be a read error. The chain combines TRBV4-3 with TRBJ2-2, with 10 bases identical to TRBD1. CDR1 is LGHNA and CDR2 is YSLEER in the germline V gene. The CDR3 is made up of 14 amino acids. The CDR3 sequence is CASSQRDRGGGLFF. In nucleotides, the CDR3 is TGCGCCAGCAGCCAACGGGACAGGGGTGGGGGGCTGTTTTTT.

A word on this clonotype: A read error may be the cause here, since a much bigger clone is one base away. The chain has TRBV18 and TRBJ2-7; D might be TRBD1 or TRBD2, each matching 7 bases. This CDR3 is built from 13 residues. Germline loops: CDR1 KGHSH, CDR2 LQKENI. The CDR3 is CVSSPGGDYEQYF. Here the CDR3 DNA reads TGTGTCAGCTCACCAGGGGGGGACTACGAGCAGTACTTC. Full variable domain (outside the CDR3, taken from reference TRBV18 and TRBJ2-7): NAGVMQNPRHLVRRRGQEARLRCSPMKGHSHVYWYRQLPEEGLKFMVYLQKENIIDESGMPKERFSAEFPKEGPSILRIQQVVRGDSAAYFCVSSPGGDYEQYFGPGTRLTVT.

This clonotype has at least ten counts. This chain connects TRBV18 to TRBJ2-7, with TRBD1 matching over 9 bases. Germline assignment: CDR1 KGHSH and CDR2 LQKENI. This CDR3 comprises 14 residues. Germline trimming cut 0 bases from V and 3 bases from J; bases unmatched to any gene: 0. Here the CDR3 reads CASSPPGQGYEQYF. The CDR3 DNA follows: TGTGCCAGCTCACCACCGGGACAGGGCTACGAGCAGTACTTC.

Worth noting for this clonotype: A junction boundary mismatches the germline segment, possibly from a read error. The genes are TRBV7-8 and TRBJ1-2; 7 positions match TRBD1. This CDR3 is 15 amino acids long. CDR1 and CDR2 from the germline V gene are SGHVS and FQNEAQ. This chain's CDR3 is CASRPRDSMDYGYPF. CDR3 bases: TGTGCCAGCAGGCCCAGGGACAGTATGGACTATGGCTACCCCTTC.